This TCR beta chain was sequenced during a study of identical twins. Study-wide results and limits: The abundant beta clonotypes from cord blood had fewer insertions, and memory repertoires had none of this.

Concerning this clonotype: Its antigen remains unknown.

MiXCR, run by TCRdb on the 5' RACE reads, gives a single entry per CDR3 protein. The sample has hundreds of thousands of distinct CDR3 sequences; 20% to 30% are singletons. V was clipped by 2 bases and J by 6 bases, with 11 bases between them. CDR1 GTSNPN and CDR2 SVGIG come from the germline V gene (reference sequence). This CDR3 region has 13 residues. These data were likewise used in another study, on T cells expressing NK-cell markers. That source notes: Several experiments added an anti-gamma-delta TCR antibody to sort only alpha-beta TCR T cells.

Material for sequencing was CD4+ T cells sorted from blood. V is TRBV30 and J is TRBJ2-1; D gene ambiguous. The TCR sequence derives from a woman under 30 in good health. CDR3 sequence reads: CAWSSQIGNEQFF. CDR3 sequence (DNA): TGTGCCTGGAGTTCTCAGATAGGCAATGAGCAGTTCTTC.